Shown below are 27 T cell receptor beta chains from a single sample sequenced in a study of human T cells and chemical hapten exposure. In TCRdb, the RACE reads were re-called with MiXCR into one record per CDR3 protein. The repertoire has fewer than 50,000 distinct CDR3 sequences, 3% to 4.5% of them found once; the top ten carry 5% to 7%. Stated time point: healthy volunteer bleed at 6 weeks. Unfractionated whole blood was the source from which total RNA was extracted. The sample taken for sequencing was whole blood. All receptors derive from a human donor in good health. Some clones in this sample may be carry-over from other donors' samples.

This clonotype was picked up many times. This chain links TRBV16 with TRBJ2-1, with TRBD2 matching 11 bases. The ends lost 4 bases at V and 5 bases at J; junction bases unmatched: 4. Per germline, CDR1 KGHSY and CDR2 FQNENV. The CDR3 is 15 residues long. The chain's CDR3 is CASSLLAGGDNEQFF. The CDR3 DNA is TGTGCCAGCAGCCTCCTAGCGGGAGGCGACAATGAGCAGTTCTTC.

This clonotype came up many times. This chain joins TRBV27 and TRBJ2-1; D call uncertain. The CDR3 has 14 residues. V dropped 2 bases and J dropped 8 bases, with 13 bases sitting between them. Germline CDR1 is MNHEY and CDR2 is SMNVEV (reference sequence). In nucleotides, the CDR3 is TGTGCCAGCAGTTTAATGAAAAATCGGGATGAGCAGTTCTTC. Its translation is CASSLMKNRDEQFF.

This clonotype was seen at least ten times. The gene calls are TRBV18 and TRBJ2-5, with D uncertain. The CDR3 is made up of 12 amino acids. Trimming stripped 3 bases from V and 2 bases from J, with 4 bases between. Germline V gene lookup returns CDR1 KGHSH and CDR2 LQKENI. CDR3 region: CASSPAQETQYF. Written as DNA, the CDR3 is TGTGCCAGCTCACCTGCGCAAGAGACCCAGTACTTC.

CDR3 residues: CASSFQGLAGSVAEQFF. The DNA of the CDR3 is TGTGCCAGCAGTTTTCAGGGACTAGCGGGATCGGTCGCTGAGCAGTTCTTC. V gene TRBV28 combines with J gene TRBJ2-1; 13 bases fit TRBD2. The CDR3 extends over 17 amino acids. CDR1 is MDHEN and CDR2 is SYDVKM in the germline V gene. With 3 bases clipped from V and 9 bases from J, the junction kept 11 bases outside the gene matches.

The chain has TRBV6-5 and TRBJ1-5, with unresolved D. CDR1 and CDR2 from the germline V gene are MNHEY and SVGAGI. This CDR3 has 13 amino acids. The V gene lost 3 bases and the J gene lost 7 bases, with 10 bases spanning the gap. CDR3 bases: TGTGCCAGCAGTTATATGGACGGACAGCCCCAGCATTTT. This codes for CASSYMDGQPQHF.

There are a few counts of this clonotype. The chain recombines TRBV5-1 with TRBJ2-2; TRBD2 matches at 12 bases. V dropped 2 bases and J dropped 4; count of bases not matched to a gene: 3. Germline CDR1 is SGHRS and CDR2 is YFSETQ. The CDR3 is 16 amino acids. The CDR3 is CASSFLAGGGTGELFF. For the CDR3, the DNA is TGCGCCAGCAGCTTCCTAGCGGGAGGGGGCACCGGGGAGCTGTTTTTT.

This clonotype has just a few counts. J is TRBJ1-3 and V is TRBV9, with D uncertain. V gave up 3 bases and J gave up 0 bases, with 13 bases separating them. Germline CDR1 is SGDLS and CDR2 is YYNGEE. This CDR3 spans 16 amino acids. This chain's CDR3 is CASSAQQRISGNTIYF. CDR3 coding DNA: TGTGCCAGCAGCGCCCAACAACGGATCTCTGGAAACACCATATATTTT.

In its sample, this clonotype was seen many times. The chain employs TRBV5-6 and TRBJ2-7; 7 bases agree with TRBD2. The V segment lost 1 base and the J segment 4 bases; nucleotides outside the gene matches: 14. Germline V CDR1 and CDR2: SGHDT, YYEEEE. CDR3 size: 17 residues. The DNA for the CDR3 is TGTGCCAGCAGCTTGTCCGCGGGAGCGGATGTGATATACGAGCAGTACTTC. Amino acid sequence: CASSLSAGADVIYEQYF.

This clonotype turned up a few times. This sequence joins TRBV19 and TRBJ1-5; a weak D match, TRBD1 (6 bases). This CDR3 has 14 amino acids. The germline V and J ends were trimmed by 6 bases and 1 base, with 10 bases remaining between them. Germline CDR1 and CDR2: LNHDA and SQIVND (reference sequence). The CDR3 reads CASRDRHSNQPQHF. CDR3 DNA: TGTGCCAGTAGGGACAGACACAGCAATCAGCCCCAGCATTTT. Complete variable domain (other parts from reference TRBV19 and TRBJ1-5): DGGITQSPKYLFRKEGQNVTLSCEQNLNHDAMYWYRQDPGQGLRLIYYSQIVNDFQKGDIAEGYSVSREKKESFPLTVTSAQKNPTAFYLCASRDRHSNQPQHFGDGTRLSIL.

This clonotype occurred many times. This chain joins TRBV5-1 and TRBJ2-3, with 8 positions matching TRBD2. Germline assignment: CDR1 SGHRS and CDR2 YFSETQ. After removal of 4 bases from V and 0 bases from J, the junction contained 1 base not matched to a gene. The CDR3 runs to 14 residues. The CDR3, as DNA: TGCGCCAGCAGCCGGACTAGCAGCACAGATACGCAGTATTTT. Encoded protein: CASSRTSSTDTQYF.

V and J are TRBV20-1 and TRBJ1-1; possibly TRBD1 for D (6 bases). Germline V gene lookup returns CDR1 DFQATT and CDR2 SNEGSKA (reference sequence). The CDR3 contains 15 residues. V shed 0 bases and J shed 1 base, with 12 bases lying between them. The CDR3 DNA sequence: TGCAGTGCTAGAGATATAAGACAGGAGAACACTGAAGCTTTCTTT. This codes for CSARDIRQENTEAFF.

V and J are TRBV11-3 and TRBJ2-3; no definite D call. With 2 bases removed from V and 0 bases from J, the gap between germline ends came to 6 bases. This CDR3 has 14 amino acids. Germline V gene sequence: CDR1 SGHNT, CDR2 YENEEA. CDR3 sequence: CASSLSSSTDTQYF. CDR3 DNA sequence: TGTGCCAGCAGCTTATCGTCCAGCACAGATACGCAGTATTTT.

This clonotype was recorded a few times. Since no conserved phenylalanine or tryptophan closes the CDR3, a read error is the likely cause. The chain carries TRBV4-2 and TRBJ2-3; D gene uncertain. Deletions cut 4 bases from V and 3 bases from J, with 8 bases between. The CDR3 covers 13 residues. Germline V lookup: CDR1 LGHNA, CDR2 YNFKEQ. CDR3 nucleotide sequence: TGTGCCAGCAGCCGACCACTAACAGATACGCAGTATTTG. Translating gives CASSRPLTDTQYL.

This clonotype occurred many times. The chain recombines TRBV5-1 with TRBJ2-6; the D is unclear. The germline V gene has CDR1 SGHRS and CDR2 YFSETQ. The ends were cut back, 0 bases at V and 0 bases at J, with 7 bases in the middle. CDR3 size: 16 residues. The CDR3 loop is CASSLAVGSGANVLTF. The CDR3 region has the DNA TGCGCCAGCAGCTTGGCCGTCGGCTCTGGGGCCAACGTCCTGACTTTC.

This chain connects TRBV20-1 to TRBJ1-5; unclear D gene. The V end lost 2 bases, the J end lost 5 bases, and 16 bases lay between the germline ends. This CDR3 has 15 amino acids. Per the germline V gene, CDR1 is DFQATT and CDR2 is SNEGSKA (reference sequence). CDR3 protein: CSARPHGEVDQPQHF. The CDR3 DNA is TGCAGTGCTAGACCGCACGGAGAGGTTGATCAGCCCCAGCATTTT.

The sample holds many counts of this clonotype. V usage is TRBV5-6 and J usage is TRBJ2-7; the D gene is possibly TRBD1 (5 bases). Trimming pared 2 bases from V and 5 bases from J, leaving 5 bases between. Germline V gene data show CDR1 as SGHDT and CDR2 as YYEEEE. The CDR3 is made up of 11 amino acids. The CDR3, as DNA: TGTGCCAGCAGCTTAGGGGACGAGCAGTACTTC. This gives the protein CASSLGDEQYF.

The CDR3, as DNA: TGTGCCAGCAAGCTCCTAGGCGAGCAGTACTTC. Translation: CASKLLGEQYF. This chain connects TRBV2 to TRBJ2-7; D ambiguous. The germline V and J ends were trimmed by 7 bases and 6 bases, with 10 bases remaining between them. Germline CDR1 and CDR2: SNHLY and FYNNEI. This CDR3 is built from 11 residues.

Comment on this clonotype: This could be a read error, since a much larger clone is one nucleotide away. The CDR3: CTSSQDAEGAVHQPQHF. Here the CDR3 DNA reads TGCACCAGCAGCCAAGATGCCGAAGGGGCAGTTCATCAGCCCCAGCATTTT. The V gene is TRBV4-1, the J gene TRBJ1-5; perhaps TRBD1 as D (5 bases). The length of the CDR3 is 17 residues. Germline lookup yields CDR1 MGHRA and CDR2 YSYEKL.

Many counts were recorded for this clonotype. The chain recombines TRBV6-1 with TRBJ2-7; 8 bases agree with TRBD1. The J segment lost 5 bases and the V segment lost 4 bases, leaving 7 bases of the junction unmatched. This CDR3 comprises 14 residues. CDR1 and CDR2 from the germline V gene are MNHNS and SASEGT. The CDR3 reads CASSAATGGDEQYF. CDR3 nucleotide sequence: TGTGCCAGCAGTGCCGCCACAGGGGGAGACGAGCAGTACTTC.

This clonotype was seen many times. The V and J genes are TRBV5-1 and TRBJ2-1; TRBD1 might be the D (6 bases). The ends were cut back, 4 bases at V and 5 bases at J, with 19 bases in the middle. Germline lookup yields CDR1 SGHRS and CDR2 YFSETQ. The CDR3 spans 16 residues. Written as DNA, the CDR3 is TGCGCCAGCAGCCAGGACAGAACAACCACCGACAATGAGCAGTTCTTC. Amino acids: CASSQDRTTTDNEQFF.

This clonotype was found a few times. As DNA, the CDR3 is TGTGCCAGCAGCTTAAGGGGGGCGGAAAATGAAAAACTGTTTTTT. Translation gives CASSLRGAENEKLFF. The chain has TRBV7-3 and TRBJ1-4, with D tentatively TRBD1 (6 bases). The length of the CDR3 is 15 residues. The V gene lost 1 base and the J gene lost 5 bases, with 11 bases spanning the gap. Looked up from germline, CDR1 is SGHTA and CDR2 is FQGTGA.

The sample holds many counts of this clonotype. This chain uses TRBV2 with TRBJ2-4; D is undetermined. V lost 2 bases and J lost 0, with 8 bases in between. This CDR3 is 15 amino acids long. Germline V gene sequence: CDR1 SNHLY, CDR2 FYNNEI. CDR3 protein: CASSEQLIAKNIQYF. CDR3 coding DNA: TGTGCCAGCAGTGAACAGCTTATAGCCAAAAACATTCAGTACTTC.

This clonotype has ten or more counts. The chain uses TRBV4-1 and TRBJ2-1; 12 nucleotides line up with TRBD2. V was pared by 4 bases and J by 4 bases, with 5 bases of the junction left unmatched. CDR3 size: 16 residues. The germline V gene has CDR1 MGHRA and CDR2 YSYEKL. In DNA form, the CDR3 reads TGCGCCAGCAGCCGTACTAGCGGGGGGCCTTACAATGAGCAGTTCTTC. It yields the protein CASSRTSGGPYNEQFF.

This clonotype was picked up many times. The chain links TRBV28 to TRBJ2-7; TRBD2 might be the D (6 bases). Germline V CDR1 and CDR2: MDHEN, SYDVKM. V lost 11 bases and J 1 base, leaving 15 bases between the germline ends. The CDR3 is made up of 13 amino acids. CDR3 amino acids: CALSSEASYEQYF. The CDR3 region has the DNA TGTGCCCTATCTAGCGAGGCATCCTACGAGCAGTACTTC. The whole variable domain, filled in from reference TRBV28 and TRBJ2-7, reads DVKVTQSSRYLVKRTGEKVFLECVQDMDHENMFWYRQDPGLGLRLIYFSYDVKMKEKGDIPEGYSVSREKKERFSLILESASTNQTSMYLCALSSEASYEQYFGPGTRLTVT.

The genes are TRBV6-2 or TRBV6-3 and TRBJ2-5, with TRBD1 matching 8 bases. The J segment lost 5 bases and the V segment lost 2 bases, leaving 4 bases of the junction unmatched. The CDR3 has 14 residues. Germline assignment: CDR1 MNHEY and CDR2 SVGEGT. In DNA, the CDR3 is TGTGCCAGCAGTTACCCAGGGGGCGGGGAGACCCAGTACTTC. Translated: CASSYPGGGETQYF.

At least ten counts were recorded for this clonotype. The chain joins TRBV3-1 to TRBJ2-1; 11 bases align to TRBD2. The CDR3 loop spans 15 amino acids. Trimming took 0 bases from V and 14 from J; bases not matched to a gene: 9. The V gene's germline CDR1 is LGHDT and CDR2 YNNKEL (reference sequence). The CDR3 spells CASSQDLASGGLEFF. CDR3 bases: TGTGCCAGCAGCCAAGATTTGGCTAGCGGGGGGTTGGAGTTCTTC.

In this sample, this clonotype turned up many times. In DNA, the CDR3 is TGTGCCAGCAGGGTTGGACTAGCGGGAGTGGGGGAGCAGTACTTC. Protein product: CASRVGLAGVGEQYF. The V call is TRBV28, the J call TRBJ2-7; 13 nucleotides match TRBD2. The germline gives CDR1 MDHEN, CDR2 SYDVKM. Trimming at V came to 6 bases and at J to 7 bases, leaving 9 bases not matched to a gene. The CDR3 contains 15 residues.